These 15 T cell receptor beta chains were all obtained from the same sample, sequenced in a study of blood T cell repertoires in COVID-19 (dated by TCRdb to 2020 to 2021). Receptors were amplified or captured by the immunoSEQ multiplex PCR assay. TCRdb retrieved this table from immuneACCESS and kept in-frame rearrangements only. Not all clones are present; in checked studies, unresolved V genes account for under half, and no reason is known for the remainder. Present in this sample are about 270,000 clones, around 81% of which were seen just once. Together, the top ten hold roughly 2.9% of the sample. The source material was peripheral blood. These receptors originate from a woman aged 60-75 years with active or convalescent COVID-19.

The J gene is TRBJ2-7, the V gene TRBV5-1; D not resolved. CDR3 length equals 13 residues. The germline CDR1 and CDR2 sequences are SGHRS and YFSETQ. V was shortened by 3 bases and J by 0 bases, with 7 bases between the two germline ends. The CDR3 here is CASSSRSSYEQYF. The CDR3 nucleotides are TGCGCCAGCAGCTCCCGTAGCTCCTACGAGCAGTACTTC.

V and J are TRBV19 and TRBJ2-7; 7 bases fit TRBD1. This CDR3 is built from 14 residues. V was clipped by 6 bases and J by 0 bases; unmatched bases: 5. Germline V CDR1 and CDR2: LNHDA, SQIVND (reference sequence). For the CDR3, the DNA is TGTGCCAGTAGCGATGACAGGGTCTCCTACGAGCAGTACTTC. This codes for CASSDDRVSYEQYF.

The genes are TRBV5-5 and TRBJ1-1; possible D gene TRBD1, 5 bases. Trimming removed 5 bases from V and 1 base from J, with 12 bases in between. The CDR3 has 14 residues. Germline V gene sequence: CDR1 SGHKS, CDR2 YYEKEE (reference sequence). The CDR3 spells CASRTGEGNTEAFF. CDR3 in DNA: TGTGCCAGCAGGACGGGGGAGGGGAACACTGAAGCTTTCTTT. Full variable domain (remainder filled in from reference TRBV5-5 and TRBJ1-1): DAGVTQSPTHLIKTRGQQVTLRCSPISGHKSVSWYQQVLGQGPQFIFQYYEKEERGRGNFPDRFSARQFPNYSSELNVNALLLGDSALYLCASRTGEGNTEAFFGQGTRLTVV.

The chain links TRBV6-1 to TRBJ1-5; D might be TRBD1 (5 bases). The V gene lost 7 bases and the J gene lost 1 base, with 11 bases spanning the gap. Germline-derived CDR1 and CDR2 are MNHNS and SASEGT. The CDR3 runs to 14 residues. In DNA form, the CDR3 reads TGTGCCAGCACCCGGGGGGGAAGCAATCAGCCCCAGCATTTT. It specifies CASTRGGSNQPQHF.

The rearrangement links TRBV14 to TRBJ1-2; 8 bases are a match to TRBD1. The germline V gene has CDR1 SGHDN and CDR2 FVKESK. J was trimmed by 0 bases and V by 4 bases; bases with no gene match: 13. The CDR3 loop spans 18 amino acids. The CDR3 DNA is TGTGCCAGCAGCCCCCCCGTGGGAACAGGGGGAGCTAACTATGGCTACACCTTC. It codes for CASSPPVGTGGANYGYTF.

The genes are TRBV7-9 and TRBJ2-7; TRBD2 matches 7 bases. CDR1 and CDR2 from the germline V gene are SEHNR and FQNEAQ (reference sequence). The CDR3 has 14 amino acids. V shed 3 bases and J 4 bases; nucleotides not matched to a gene: 6. This CDR3 reads CASSLGLGLYEQYF. The CDR3 DNA reads as TGTGCCAGCAGCTTGGGTCTGGGACTATACGAGCAGTACTTC.

About this clone itself: Other DNA sequences within the sample encode an identical CDR3. The genes are TRBV6-5 and TRBJ1-1; D remains ambiguous. The CDR3 spans 11 residues. Germline CDR1 reads MNHEY; CDR2 reads SVGAGI. Trimming took 6 bases from V and 5 from J, leaving 7 bases between them. In DNA form, the CDR3 reads TGTGCCAGCAGCTCGTATACTGAAGCTTTCTTT. Translation: CASSSYTEAFF.

This chain links TRBV6-5 with TRBJ2-5; 12 bases are shared with TRBD2. V gave up 0 bases and J gave up 5 bases; unmatched junction bases: 4. The CDR3 covers 16 residues. Germline-derived CDR1 and CDR2 are MNHEY and SVGAGI. For the CDR3, the DNA is TGTGCCAGCAGTTACTCCGGACTAGCGGGGCGGGAGACCCAGTACTTC. The encoded protein is CASSYSGLAGRETQYF.

The chain recombines TRBV6-4 with TRBJ2-3, with 9 bases aligning to TRBD2. This CDR3 has 15 amino acids. The V and J ends lost 0 bases and 4 bases, in that order; junction bases with no gene match: 2. The germline CDR1 and CDR2 sequences are MRHNA and SNTAGT. CDR3 coding DNA: TGTGCCAGCAGTGACTCGCGGGGGGGCCCAGATACGCAGTATTTT. Protein product: CASSDSRGGPDTQYF.

The CDR3 region is CAWSVRGFGNTIYF. The CDR3 nucleotides are TGTGCCTGGAGTGTACGGGGGTTTGGAAACACCATATATTTT. The gene calls are TRBV30 and TRBJ1-3; possible D gene TRBD1, 5 bases. Trimming stripped 0 bases from V and 3 bases from J, with 9 bases between. The CDR3 consists of 14 residues. The germline V gene has CDR1 GTSNPN and CDR2 SVGIG (reference sequence).

This rearrangement joins TRBV7-9 to TRBJ2-7; 9 positions match TRBD1. Trimming at V came to 5 bases and at J to 7 bases, leaving 12 bases not matched to a gene. Germline V CDR1 and CDR2: SEHNR, FQNEAQ (reference sequence). This CDR3 spans 15 amino acids. The CDR3 bases are TGTGCCAGCAGCCAAGGACAGGGGCCCGAGGGGGAGCAGTACTTC. This sequence encodes CASSQGQGPEGEQYF.

This clone came up once. The rearrangement joins TRBV7-2 to TRBJ1-3; TRBD1 aligns across 7 bases. V shed 1 base, J shed 3 bases, and the junction held 3 bases outside the gene matches. The CDR3 consists of 15 residues. Looked up from germline, CDR1 is SGHTA and CDR2 is FQGNSA. The CDR3 nucleotides read TGTGCCAGCAGCTTAGGGCAGGGGGGTGGAAACACCATATATTTT. As protein: CASSLGQGGGNTIYF.

Written as DNA, the CDR3 is TGTGCCAGCAGCGTAGGGAGCCCAGATACGCAGTATTTT. Translation: CASSVGSPDTQYF. The chain employs TRBV7-9 and TRBJ2-3, with D possibly TRBD2 on 5 matching bases. From germline, CDR1 is SEHNR and CDR2 FQNEAQ (reference sequence). Between the trimmed V and J ends, which lost 5 bases and 4 bases, there was a span of 10 bases. The CDR3 runs to 13 residues.

DNA of the CDR3: TGCGCCAGCAGCCAAGGGTCCGTGGCCCCAGATACGCAGTATTTT. This sequence encodes CASSQGSVAPDTQYF. The rearrangement uses TRBV4-3 and TRBJ2-3; D gene uncertain. From germline, CDR1 is LGHNA and CDR2 YSLEER. This CDR3 has 15 amino acids. Trimming left V 1 base short and J 4 bases short, with 12 bases between.

This clone was seen a few times. CDR3 DNA: TGTGCTAGTGGTTATCGATTCTGGACAGCTGAGAACACCGGGGAGCTGTTTTTT. It specifies CASGYRFWTAENTGELFF. The rearrangement links TRBV12-5 to TRBJ2-2, with D maybe TRBD1 (6 bases). The CDR3 extends over 18 amino acids. Germline CDR1 reads LGHNT; CDR2 reads FRNRAP. V gave up 4 bases and J gave up 1 base, with 19 bases separating them.